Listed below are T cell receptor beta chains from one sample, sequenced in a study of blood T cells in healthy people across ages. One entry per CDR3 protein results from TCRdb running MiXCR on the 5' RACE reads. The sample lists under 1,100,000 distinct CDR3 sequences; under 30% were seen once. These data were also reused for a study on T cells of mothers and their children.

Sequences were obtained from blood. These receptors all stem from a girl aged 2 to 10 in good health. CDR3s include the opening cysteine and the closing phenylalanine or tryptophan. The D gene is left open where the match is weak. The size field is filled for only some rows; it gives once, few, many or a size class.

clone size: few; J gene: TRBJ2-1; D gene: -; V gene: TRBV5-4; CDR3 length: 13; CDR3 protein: CASSLQGTDEQFF; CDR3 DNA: TGTGCCAGCAGTCTACAGGGTACGGATGAGCAGTTCTTC
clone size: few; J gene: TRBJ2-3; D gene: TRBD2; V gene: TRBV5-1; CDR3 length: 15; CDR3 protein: CASSLAGGPGDTQYF; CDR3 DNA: TGCGCCAGCAGCTTGGCGGGAGGGCCAGGAGATACGCAGTATTTT
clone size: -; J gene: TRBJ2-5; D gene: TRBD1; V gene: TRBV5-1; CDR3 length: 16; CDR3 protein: CASSLEGTGVGETQYF; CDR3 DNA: TGCGCCAGCAGCTTGGAAGGGACAGGGGTGGGAGAGACCCAGTACTTC
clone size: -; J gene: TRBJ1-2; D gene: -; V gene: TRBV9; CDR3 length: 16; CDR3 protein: CASSVAVGRTNYGYTF; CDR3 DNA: TGTGCCAGCAGCGTAGCAGTAGGCCGAACTAACTATGGCTACACCTTC
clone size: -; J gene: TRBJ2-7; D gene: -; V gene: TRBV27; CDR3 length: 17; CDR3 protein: CASSLPTLTGGSYEQYF; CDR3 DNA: TGTGCCAGCAGTTTACCTACCTTGACAGGTGGCTCCTACGAGCAGTACTTC
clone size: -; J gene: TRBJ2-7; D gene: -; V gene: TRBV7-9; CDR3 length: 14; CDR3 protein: CASSLADSTYEQYF; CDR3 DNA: TGTGCCAGCAGCTTAGCGGACAGCACCTACGAGCAGTACTTC
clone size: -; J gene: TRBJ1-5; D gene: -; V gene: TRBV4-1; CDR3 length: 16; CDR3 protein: CASSPLLLGGGQPQHF; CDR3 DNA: TGCGCCAGCAGCCCTCTCTTGTTGGGGGGCGGTCAGCCCCAGCATTTT
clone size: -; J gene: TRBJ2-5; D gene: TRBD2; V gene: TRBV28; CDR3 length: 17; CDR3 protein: CASSRAAGLAARETQYF; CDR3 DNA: TGTGCCAGCAGTAGAGCCGCCGGACTAGCGGCTAGGGAGACCCAGTACTTC
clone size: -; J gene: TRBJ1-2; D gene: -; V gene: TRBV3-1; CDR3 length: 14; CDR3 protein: CASSQGRGGHGYTF; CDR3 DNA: TGTGCCAGCAGCCAAGGAAGGGGTGGGCATGGCTACACCTTC
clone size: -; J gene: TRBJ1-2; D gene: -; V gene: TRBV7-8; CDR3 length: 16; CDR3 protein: CASSLGSGQLRGGYTF; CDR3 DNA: TGTGCCAGCAGCTTAGGGTCAGGACAGCTCAGAGGTGGCTACACCTTC
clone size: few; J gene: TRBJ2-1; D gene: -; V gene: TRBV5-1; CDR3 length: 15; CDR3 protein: CASSFTDSSYNEQFF; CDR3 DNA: TGCGCCAGCAGCTTCACCGACAGCTCCTACAATGAGCAGTTCTTC
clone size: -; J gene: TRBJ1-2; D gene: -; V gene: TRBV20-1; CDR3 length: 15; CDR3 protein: CSARDISGAHAGYTF; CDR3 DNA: TGCAGTGCTAGAGATATTAGCGGGGCCCACGCAGGCTACACCTTC
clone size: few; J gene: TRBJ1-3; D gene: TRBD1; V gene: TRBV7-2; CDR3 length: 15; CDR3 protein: CASSPGTGSGNTIYF; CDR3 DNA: TGTGCCAGCAGCCCGGGGACAGGCTCTGGAAACACCATATATTTT
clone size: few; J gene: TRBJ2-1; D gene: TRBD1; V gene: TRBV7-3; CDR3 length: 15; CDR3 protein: CASSLGTGDYNEQLF; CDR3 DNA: TGTGCCAGCAGCTTAGGGACAGGGGACTACAATGAGCAGCTCTTC
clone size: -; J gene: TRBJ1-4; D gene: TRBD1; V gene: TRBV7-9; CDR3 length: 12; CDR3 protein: CASGTGPGGVFF; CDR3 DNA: TGTGCCAGCGGGACAGGCCCCGGAGGGGTGTTTTTT
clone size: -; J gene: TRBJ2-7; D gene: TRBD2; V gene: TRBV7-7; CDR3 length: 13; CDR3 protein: CASSDGTRDEQYF; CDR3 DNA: TGTGCTAGCAGCGACGGGACTAGAGACGAGCAGTACTTC
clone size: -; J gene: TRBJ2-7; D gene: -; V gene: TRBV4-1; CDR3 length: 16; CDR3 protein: CASSQEWTSLTYEQYF; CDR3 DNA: TGCGCCAGCAGCCAAGAGTGGACATCCCTAACCTACGAGCAGTACTTC
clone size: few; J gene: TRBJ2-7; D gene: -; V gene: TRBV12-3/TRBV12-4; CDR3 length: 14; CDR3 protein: CASSLFQSSYEQYF; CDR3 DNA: TGTGCCAGCAGTTTATTTCAGAGCTCCTACGAGCAGTACTTC
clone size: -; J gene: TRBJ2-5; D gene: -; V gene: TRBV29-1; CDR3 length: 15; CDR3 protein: CSVETVWGPGETQYF; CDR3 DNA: TGCAGCGTTGAAACAGTCTGGGGGCCGGGAGAGACCCAGTACTTC
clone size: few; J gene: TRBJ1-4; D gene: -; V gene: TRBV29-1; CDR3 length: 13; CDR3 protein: CSVEGWADEKLFF; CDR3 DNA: TGCAGCGTTGAGGGGTGGGCAGATGAAAAACTGTTTTTT
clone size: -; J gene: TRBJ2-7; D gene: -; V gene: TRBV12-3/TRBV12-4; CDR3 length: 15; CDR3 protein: CASSLGARIDYEQYF; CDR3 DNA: TGTGCCAGCAGTTTAGGTGCCAGAATCGACTACGAGCAGTACTTC
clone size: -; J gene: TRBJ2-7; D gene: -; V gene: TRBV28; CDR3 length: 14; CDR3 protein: CASRLSGSSYEQYF; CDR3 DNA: TGTGCCAGCAGGTTGTCAGGGAGTTCTTACGAGCAGTACTTC
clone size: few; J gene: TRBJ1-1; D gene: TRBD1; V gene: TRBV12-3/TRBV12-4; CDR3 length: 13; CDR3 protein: CASSFEDRGEAFF; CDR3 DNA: TGTGCCAGCAGTTTTGAGGACAGGGGGGAAGCTTTCTTT
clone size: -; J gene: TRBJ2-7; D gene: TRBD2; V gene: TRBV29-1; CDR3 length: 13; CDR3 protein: CSARTSENYEQYF; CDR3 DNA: TGCAGCGCCCGGACTAGCGAGAACTACGAGCAGTACTTC
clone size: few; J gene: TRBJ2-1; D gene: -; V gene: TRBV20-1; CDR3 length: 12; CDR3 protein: CSARPLPNEQFF; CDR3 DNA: TGCAGTGCTAGGCCCCTACCCAATGAGCAGTTCTTC
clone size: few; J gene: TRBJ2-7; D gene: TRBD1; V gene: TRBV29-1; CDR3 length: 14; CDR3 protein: CSVDPGGQGYEQYF; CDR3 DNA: TGCAGCGTTGACCCTGGGGGACAGGGGTACGAGCAGTACTTC
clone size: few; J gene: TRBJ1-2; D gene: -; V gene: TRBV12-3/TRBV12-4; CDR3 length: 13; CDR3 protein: CASSWGSYYGYTF; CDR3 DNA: TGTGCCAGCAGTTGGGGGAGTTATTATGGCTACACCTTC
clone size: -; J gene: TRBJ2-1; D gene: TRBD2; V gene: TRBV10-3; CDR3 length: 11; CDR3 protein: CATQLANEQFF; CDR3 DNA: TGTGCCACCCAACTAGCGAATGAACAGTTCTTC
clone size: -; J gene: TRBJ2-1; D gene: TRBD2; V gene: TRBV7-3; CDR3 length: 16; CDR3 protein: CASSPQLAGGFVEQFF; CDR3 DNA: TGTGCCAGCAGCCCCCAACTAGCGGGAGGTTTTGTTGAGCAGTTCTTC
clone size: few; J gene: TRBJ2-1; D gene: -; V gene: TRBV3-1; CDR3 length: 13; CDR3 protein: CASSQADYNEQFF; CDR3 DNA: TGTGCCAGCAGCCAAGCGGACTACAATGAGCAGTTCTTC
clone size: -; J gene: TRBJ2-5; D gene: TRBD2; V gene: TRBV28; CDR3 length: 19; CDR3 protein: CASRSTGAQVGGRTETQYF; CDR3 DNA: TGTGCCAGCAGGTCCACCGGCGCCCAAGTGGGCGGGAGAACGGAGACCCAGTACTTC
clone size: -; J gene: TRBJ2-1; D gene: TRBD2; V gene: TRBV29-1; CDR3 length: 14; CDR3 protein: CSVATSGTYNEQFF; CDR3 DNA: TGCAGCGTCGCCACTAGCGGGACCTACAATGAGCAGTTCTTC
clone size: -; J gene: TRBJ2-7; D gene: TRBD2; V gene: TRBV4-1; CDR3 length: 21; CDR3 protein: CASSQEGFSGLAGVHSYEQYF; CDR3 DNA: TGCGCCAGCAGCCAAGAGGGGTTCTCGGGACTAGCGGGAGTTCACTCCTACGAGCAGTACTTC
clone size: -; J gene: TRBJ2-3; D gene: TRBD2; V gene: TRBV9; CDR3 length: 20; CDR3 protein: CASSVAPVGVAGALGDTQYF; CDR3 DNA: TGTGCCAGCAGCGTAGCTCCCGTCGGCGTAGCGGGAGCTTTGGGGGATACGCAGTATTTT
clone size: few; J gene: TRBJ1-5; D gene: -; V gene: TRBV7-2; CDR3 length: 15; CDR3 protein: CASSPGWGGNQPQHF; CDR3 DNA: TGTGCCAGCAGCCCAGGTTGGGGCGGTAATCAGCCCCAGCATTTT
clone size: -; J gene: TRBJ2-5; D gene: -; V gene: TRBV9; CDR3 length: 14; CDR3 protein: CASSATEVQETQYF; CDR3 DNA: TGTGCCAGCAGCGCGACCGAAGTCCAAGAGACCCAGTACTTC
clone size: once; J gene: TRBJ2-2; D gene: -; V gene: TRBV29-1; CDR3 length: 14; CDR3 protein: CSVVSPGLGGELFF; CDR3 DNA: TGCAGCGTTGTATCCCCAGGGTTGGGCGGGGAGCTGTTTTTT
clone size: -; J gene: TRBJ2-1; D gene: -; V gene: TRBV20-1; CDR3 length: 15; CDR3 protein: CSAPPRQAPGHEQFF; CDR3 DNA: TGCAGTGCTCCCCCTCGACAGGCCCCGGGGCATGAGCAGTTCTTC
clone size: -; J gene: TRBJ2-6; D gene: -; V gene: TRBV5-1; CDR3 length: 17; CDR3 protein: CASSPRTAISGANVLTF; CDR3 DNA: TGCGCCAGCAGTCCTCGGACAGCTATCTCTGGGGCCAACGTCCTGACTTTC
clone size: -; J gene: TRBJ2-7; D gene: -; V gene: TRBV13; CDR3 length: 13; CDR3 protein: CASSGLLMNEQYF; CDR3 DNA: TGTGCCAGCAGCGGACTTCTTATGAACGAGCAGTACTTC
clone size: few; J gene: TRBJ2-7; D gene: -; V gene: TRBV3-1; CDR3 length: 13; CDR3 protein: CASSQSRGYEQYF; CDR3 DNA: TGTGCCAGCAGCCAGAGCAGAGGCTACGAGCAGTACTTC
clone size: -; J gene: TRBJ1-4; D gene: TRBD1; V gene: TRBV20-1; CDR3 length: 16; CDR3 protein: CSARTGTGFLNEKLFF; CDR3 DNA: TGCAGTGCTAGAACCGGGACAGGGTTCCTTAATGAAAAACTGTTTTTT
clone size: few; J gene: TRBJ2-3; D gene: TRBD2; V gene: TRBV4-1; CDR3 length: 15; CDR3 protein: CASSGTTTSTDTQYF; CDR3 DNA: TGCGCCAGCTCCGGGACTACCACCAGCACAGATACGCAGTATTTT
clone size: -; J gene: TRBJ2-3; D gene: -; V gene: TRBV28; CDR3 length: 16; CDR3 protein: CASSLTWGSGGDTQYF; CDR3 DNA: TGTGCCAGCAGTTTAACTTGGGGGAGTGGGGGAGATACGCAGTATTTT
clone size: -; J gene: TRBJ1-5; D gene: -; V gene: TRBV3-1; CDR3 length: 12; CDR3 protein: CASSRNDQPQHF; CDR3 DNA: TGTGCCAGCAGCCGCAACGATCAGCCCCAGCATTTT
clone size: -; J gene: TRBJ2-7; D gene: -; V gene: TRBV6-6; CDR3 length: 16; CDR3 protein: CASSSRDSQYPYEQYF; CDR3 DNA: TGTGCCAGCAGTTCGAGGGACTCCCAGTACCCCTACGAGCAGTACTTC
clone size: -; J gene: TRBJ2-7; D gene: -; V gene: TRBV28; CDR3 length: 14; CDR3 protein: CASSFSARVYEQYF; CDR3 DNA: TGTGCCAGCAGTTTTTCGGCCCGGGTCTACGAGCAGTACTTC
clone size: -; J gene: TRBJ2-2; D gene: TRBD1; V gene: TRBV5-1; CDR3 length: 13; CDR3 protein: CASGDSSTGELFF; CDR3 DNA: TGCGCCAGCGGGGACAGCTCTACCGGGGAGCTGTTTTTT
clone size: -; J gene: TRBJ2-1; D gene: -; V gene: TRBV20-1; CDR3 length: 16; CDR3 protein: CSAREERWSIDNEQFF; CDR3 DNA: TGCAGTGCTAGAGAAGAGCGGTGGAGCATAGACAATGAGCAGTTCTTC
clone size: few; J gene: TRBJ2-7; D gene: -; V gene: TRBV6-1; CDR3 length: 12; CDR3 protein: CASSEASGEQYF; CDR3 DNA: TGTGCCAGCAGTGAAGCAAGCGGCGAGCAGTACTTC